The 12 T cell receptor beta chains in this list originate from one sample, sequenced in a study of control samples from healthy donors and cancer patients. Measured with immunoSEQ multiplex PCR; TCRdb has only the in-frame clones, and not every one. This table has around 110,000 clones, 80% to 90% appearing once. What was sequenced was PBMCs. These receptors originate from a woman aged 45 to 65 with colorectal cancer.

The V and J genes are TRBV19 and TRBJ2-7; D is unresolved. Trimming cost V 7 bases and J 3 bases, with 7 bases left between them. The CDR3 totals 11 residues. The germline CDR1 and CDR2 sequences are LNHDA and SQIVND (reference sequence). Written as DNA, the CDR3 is TGTGCCAGTACAGACAACTACGAGCAGTACTTC. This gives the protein CASTDNYEQYF.

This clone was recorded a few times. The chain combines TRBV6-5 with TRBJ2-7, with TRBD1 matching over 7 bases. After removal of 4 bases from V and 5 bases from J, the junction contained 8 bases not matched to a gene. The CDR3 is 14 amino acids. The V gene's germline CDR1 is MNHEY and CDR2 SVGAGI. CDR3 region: CASSLQGSSNEQYF. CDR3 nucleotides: TGTGCCAGCAGTTTACAGGGGTCTTCCAACGAGCAGTACTTC.

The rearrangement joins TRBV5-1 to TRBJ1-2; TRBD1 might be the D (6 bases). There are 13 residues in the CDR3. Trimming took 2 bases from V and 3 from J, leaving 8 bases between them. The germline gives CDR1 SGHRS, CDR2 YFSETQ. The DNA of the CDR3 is TGCGCCAGCAGCTTCAACAGGGACTATGGCTACACCTTC. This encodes CASSFNRDYGYTF.

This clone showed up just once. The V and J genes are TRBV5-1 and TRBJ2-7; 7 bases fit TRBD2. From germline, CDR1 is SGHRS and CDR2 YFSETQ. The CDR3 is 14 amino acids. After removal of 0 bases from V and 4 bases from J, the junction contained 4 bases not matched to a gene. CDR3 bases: TGCGCCAGCAGCTTGGGGTCTAGCGGATACGAGCAGTACTTC. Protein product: CASSLGSSGYEQYF.

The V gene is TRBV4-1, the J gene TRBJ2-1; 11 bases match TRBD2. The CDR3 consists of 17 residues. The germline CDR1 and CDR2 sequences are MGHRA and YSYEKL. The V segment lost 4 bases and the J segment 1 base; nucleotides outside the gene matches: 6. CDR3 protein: CASSPALAGVSYNEQFF. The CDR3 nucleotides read TGCGCCAGCAGCCCTGCACTAGCGGGAGTTTCCTACAATGAGCAGTTCTTC.

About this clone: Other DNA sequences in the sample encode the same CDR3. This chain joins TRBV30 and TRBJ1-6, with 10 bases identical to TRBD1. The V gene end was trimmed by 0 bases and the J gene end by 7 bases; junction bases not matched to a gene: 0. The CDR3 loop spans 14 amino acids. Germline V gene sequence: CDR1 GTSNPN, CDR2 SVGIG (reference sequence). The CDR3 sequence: CAWSVGQGNSPLHF. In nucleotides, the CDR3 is TGTGCCTGGAGTGTGGGACAGGGGAATTCACCCCTCCACTTT.

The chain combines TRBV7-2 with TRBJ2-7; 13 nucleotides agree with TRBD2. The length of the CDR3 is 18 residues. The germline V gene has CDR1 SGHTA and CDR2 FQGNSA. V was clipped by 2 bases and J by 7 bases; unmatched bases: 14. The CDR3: CASSLQTSGRGPSLEQYF. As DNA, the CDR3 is TGTGCCAGCAGCTTACAAACTAGCGGGAGGGGCCCGTCTCTAGAGCAGTACTTC.

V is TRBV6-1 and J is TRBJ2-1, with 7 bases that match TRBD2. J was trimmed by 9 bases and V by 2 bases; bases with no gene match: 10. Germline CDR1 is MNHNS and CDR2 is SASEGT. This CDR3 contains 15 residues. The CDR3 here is CASSELLASSGEQFF. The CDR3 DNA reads TGTGCCAGCAGTGAATTACTAGCGAGCAGTGGTGAGCAGTTCTTC.

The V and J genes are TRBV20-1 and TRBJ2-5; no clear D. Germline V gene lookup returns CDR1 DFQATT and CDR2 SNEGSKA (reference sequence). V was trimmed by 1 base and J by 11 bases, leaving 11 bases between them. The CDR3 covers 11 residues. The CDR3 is CSARVRTRQYF. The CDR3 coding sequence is TGCAGTGCTAGAGTGCGGACCAGACAGTACTTC.

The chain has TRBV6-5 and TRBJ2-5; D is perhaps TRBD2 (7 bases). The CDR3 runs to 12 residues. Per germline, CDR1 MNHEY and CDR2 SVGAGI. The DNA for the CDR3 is TGTGCTAGCGCAGGGGAGGGCGAGACCCAGTACTTC. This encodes CASAGEGETQYF.

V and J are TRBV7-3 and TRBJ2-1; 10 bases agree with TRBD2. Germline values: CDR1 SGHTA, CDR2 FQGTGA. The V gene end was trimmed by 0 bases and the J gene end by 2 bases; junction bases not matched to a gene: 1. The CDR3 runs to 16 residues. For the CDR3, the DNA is TGTGCCAGCAGCTTAACTAGCGGGAGGCCCTACAATGAGCAGTTCTTC. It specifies CASSLTSGRPYNEQFF.

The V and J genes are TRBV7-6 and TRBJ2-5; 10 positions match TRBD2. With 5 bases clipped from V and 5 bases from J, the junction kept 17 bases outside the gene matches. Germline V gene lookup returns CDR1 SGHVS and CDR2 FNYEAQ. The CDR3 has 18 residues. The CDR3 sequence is CASSPSASGRDFWETQYF. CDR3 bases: TGTGCCAGCAGCCCTTCTGCAAGCGGGAGGGATTTCTGGGAGACCCAGTACTTC. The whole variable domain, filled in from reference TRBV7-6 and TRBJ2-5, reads GAGVSQSPRYKVTKRGQDVALRCDPISGHVSLYWYRQALGQGPEFLTYFNYEAQQDKSGLPNDRFSAERPEGSISTLTIQRTEQRDSAMYRCASSPSASGRDFWETQYFGPGTRLLVL.